The entry that follows covers one TCR beta chain sequence. During active infection, Seattle patients enrolled and were then monitored through disease. The sample originates from a study of blood T cell repertoires in COVID-19. TCRdb's copy holds only in-frame clones and misses some; the assay was immunoSEQ multiplex PCR. The data hold just under 350,000 clones, with roughly 86% observed a single time. This clonotype was obtained from a woman aged 65 to 85 with COVID-19, enrolled during active disease. Sequenced sample: peripheral blood.

The CDR3 protein is CSAGLAGASTDTQYF. Here the CDR3 DNA reads TGCAGCGCCGGACTAGCGGGGGCTAGCACAGATACGCAGTATTTT. The rearrangement uses TRBV29-1 and TRBJ2-3; 13 bases agree with TRBD2. CDR3 length equals 15 residues. In germline, CDR1 is SQVTM, CDR2 ANQGSEA. V shed 7 bases and J 0 bases; nucleotides not matched to a gene: 4.